This TCR beta chain originates from a study of blood T cell repertoires in COVID-19 (TCRdb year 2020). About the full investigation: Collaborator samples came from the United States, Italy and Spain and covered acute and convalescent phases of COVID-19. The material from the prospective study consisted of cDNA or gDNA derived from T cells, B-cell-depleted T cells, or PBMCs. Deeply sampled blood TCRbeta repertoires from subjects exposed to, actively infected with, or recovered from COVID-19 were included in the dataset. The repertoires were released in a freely available public database meant as a resource for research on the immune response to SARS-CoV-2. The samples were drawn from two sources: the first 160 participants of the ongoing ImmuneRACE study, and fewer than 1,500 subjects contributed by 6 global collaborators. Nearly every sample came with metadata listing a de-identified subject ID, COVID-19 status, age in years and sex. HLA class I and class II types, where available, came from metadata supplied by the sample provider rather than from assay-based typing.

One collaborating source in Seattle enrolled patients during active infection and followed them longitudinally through the course of disease. The collaborating institutions used their own protocols to collect whole blood in K2EDTA tubes. For TCRbeta analysis, collaborators shipped samples in one of three forms: frozen whole blood, isolated PBMCs, or DNA extracted from either of those sample types. Overall results and qualifications from the work: The amount of clinical and demographic metadata varied by source and participant and was provided uncurated.

The CDR3 runs 16 amino acids, cysteine and phenylalanine included. The read is trimmed to its CDR3 DNA, 48 bases read in frame from base 1. Sequences MNHEY (CDR1) and SVGAGI (CDR2) are obtained from the germline V gene. For this chain, trimming is 0 bases at the V end and 8 bases at the J end, and the number of junction bases without a gene match is 6. With respect to this clone: It has no known antigen specificity. No much larger clonotype is one base removed from it; base qualities were not supplied.

TCRbeta CDR3 regions were amplified from genomic DNA using the immunoSEQ Assay, a bias-controlled multiplex PCR. The paper's data handling went like this. The number of nucleated cells in each sample was estimated by amplification of reference gene primers within the assay. Sequence reads were collapsed and filtered to measure the absolute abundance of every unique TCRbeta CDR3 rearrangement. Productive Simpson clonality was computed per sample as the square root of Simpson's diversity index over productive rearrangements. TCRdb took over this immuneACCESS table, retaining in-frame rearrangements with V and J assigned. Such tables are incomplete; in checked studies, under half of the missing clones stem from an unresolved V gene, and the remainder is unexplained. For V, J and clone size, that table is used; D and trimming come from the DNA. Recorded for this sample are around 210,000 clones; approximately 85% of them occurred a single time. Roughly 4.6% of the sample is in the top ten clones.

The sequence joins TRBV6-5 to TRBJ1-4, and TRBD1 matches 10 of the central bases. The TCR sequence derives from a middle-aged man with COVID-19, enrolled during active disease. The sequenced material came from peripheral blood. CDR3 reads: CASSYSRGQGREKLFF. The base sequence is TGTGCCAGCAGTTACTCGAGGGGACAGGGGCGCGAAAAACTGTTTTTT.